Shown below are 23 T cell receptor beta chains from a single sample sequenced in a study of early T cells in non-severe SARS-CoV-2 infection. TCRdb re-derived calls from the 5' RACE reads in MiXCR, one entry per CDR3 protein. The sample has about 97,000 distinct CDR3 sequences, 9.5% to 12% seen once. The sample consisted of whole blood, taken at baseline. These TCRs come from an adult who was a healthcare worker with PCR-confirmed SARS-CoV-2 infection or an uninfected control (not recorded which).

Ten or more counts support this clonotype. The rearrangement joins TRBV3-2 to TRBJ1-2. TRBV3-2 is a recognized pseudogene. This CDR3 is 13 amino acids long. The CDR3 region is CASNPRKNYGYTF. CDR3 DNA sequence: TGTGCCAGCAACCCTAGGAAGAACTATGGCTACACCTTC.

This clonotype was seen only a few times. This chain uses TRBV5-1 with TRBJ1-1, with D maybe TRBD1 (6 bases). Germline V lookup: CDR1 SGHRS, CDR2 YFSETQ. This CDR3 contains 14 residues. The V end lost 2 bases, the J end lost 3 bases, and 11 bases lay between the germline ends. The CDR3 DNA reads as TGCGCCAGCAGCTTATACTCAGGGGACACTGAAGCTTTCTTT. Its protein product is CASSLYSGDTEAFF. Combining the CDR3 with reference TRBV5-1 and TRBJ1-1 gives the whole variable domain KAGVTQTPRYLIKTRGQQVTLSCSPISGHRSVSWYQQTPGQGLQFLFEYFSETQRNKGNFPGRFSGRQFSNSRSEMNVSTLELGDSALYLCASSLYSGDTEAFFGQGTRLTVV.

This clonotype was observed at least ten times. The rearrangement links TRBV5-8 to TRBJ1-5; the D is unclear. The CDR3 covers 13 residues. CDR1 is SGHTS and CDR2 is YDEGEE in the germline V gene. Deletions cut 0 bases from V and 7 bases from J, with 8 bases between. DNA for the CDR3: TGTGCCAGCAGCTTGGAATCTAGCCAGCCCCAGCATTTT. Protein product: CASSLESSQPQHF.

The J gene is TRBJ1-2, the V gene TRBV5-1; TRBD1 aligns across 7 bases. V lost 2 bases and J lost 0; bases outside the gene matches: 4. Germline V lookup: CDR1 SGHRS, CDR2 YFSETQ. The CDR3 is 15 amino acids. CDR3 residues: CASSFGTDTNYGYTF. In DNA form, the CDR3 reads TGCGCCAGCAGCTTTGGGACAGATACTAACTATGGCTACACCTTC.

In this sample, this clonotype turned up a few times. This rearrangement joins TRBV7-2 to TRBJ2-7; D is perhaps TRBD1 (5 bases). CDR1 is SGHTA and CDR2 is FQGNSA in the germline V gene. The V gene lost 4 bases and the J gene lost 2 bases, with 15 bases spanning the gap. The CDR3 is made up of 15 amino acids. The CDR3 is CASSSPEQAAYEQYF. DNA of the CDR3: TGTGCCAGCAGCTCCCCCGAACAGGCCGCCTACGAGCAGTACTTC.

This clonotype has a count of ten or more. The gene calls are TRBV20-1 and TRBJ2-7, with a tentative D call TRBD1 (8 bases). Germline loops: CDR1 DFQATT, CDR2 SNEGSKA (reference sequence). The V end was cut by 5 bases, the J end by 3 bases, with 20 bases between. The CDR3 length is 15 residues. The CDR3 is CSAPDTDREGYEQYF. The CDR3 DNA is TGCAGTGCTCCAGATACGGACAGGGAGGGCTACGAGCAGTACTTC.

This clonotype was found many times. This chain uses TRBV20-1 with TRBJ1-1; 7 bases agree with TRBD1. With V trimmed by 1 base and J by 6 bases, 2 bases remained unmatched. CDR3 length: 12 residues. In germline, CDR1 is DFQATT, CDR2 SNEGSKA (reference sequence). Here the CDR3 DNA reads TGCAGTGCTAGAGGTGGGACAGCTGAAGCTTTCTTT. This translates into CSARGGTAEAFF.

This clonotype was seen just once. The chain is built from TRBV6-6 and TRBJ2-7; 8 nucleotides line up with TRBD1. The CDR3 length is 15 residues. The junction had 4 bases not matched to a gene; V was cut back by 0 bases and J by 3 bases. Looked up from germline, CDR1 is MNHNY and CDR2 is SVGAGI (reference sequence). Here the CDR3 DNA reads TGTGCCAGCAGTTACTCAACCGGGACAGGCTACGAGCAGTACTTC. Translated: CASSYSTGTGYEQYF.

This chain links TRBV23-1 with TRBJ2-7, with TRBD2 matching 9 bases. TRBV23-1 is an ORF, and what it does is uncertain. The CDR3 covers 14 residues. The junction had 6 bases not matched to a gene; V was cut back by 6 bases and J by 3 bases. The CDR3 is CASRGTSLLYEQYF. CDR3 coding DNA: TGCGCCAGCAGGGGGACTAGCCTCCTCTACGAGCAGTACTTC.

This clonotype was counted only a few times. This chain joins TRBV7-6 and TRBJ2-1; TRBD2 agrees at 12 bases. This CDR3 has 18 residues. Germline CDR1 and CDR2: SGHVS and FNYEAQ. The V gene end was trimmed by 1 base and the J gene end by 2 bases; junction bases not matched to a gene: 6. CDR3 region: CASSLEGLAGGTYNEQFF. The CDR3 bases are TGTGCCAGCAGCTTAGAAGGTCTAGCGGGAGGGACCTACAATGAGCAGTTCTTC.

This clonotype was detected ten times or more. The rearrangement links TRBV19 to TRBJ2-6, with D perhaps given as TRBD1 or TRBD2 (5 bases each). The germline CDR1 and CDR2 sequences are LNHDA and SQIVND (reference sequence). This CDR3 is 17 amino acids long. Deletions cut 6 bases from V and 2 bases from J, with 17 bases between. CDR3 in amino acids: CASRPGQGAAGANVLTF. In nucleotides, the CDR3 is TGTGCCAGTAGACCTGGGCAGGGAGCGGCTGGGGCCAACGTCCTGACTTTC.

This clonotype has at least ten counts. V gene TRBV24-1 combines with J gene TRBJ1-2; D is undetermined. From germline, CDR1 is KGHDR and CDR2 SFDVKD. With 4 bases removed from V and 8 bases from J, the gap between germline ends came to 13 bases. The CDR3 covers 13 residues. CDR3 nucleotides: TGTGCCACCAGTGACCTCGGCCCGGAAGGCTACACCTTC. Its translation: CATSDLGPEGYTF.

This clonotype was seen at least ten times. The chain couples TRBV20-1 to TRBJ2-7, with 7 bases that match TRBD2. The V segment lost 6 bases and the J segment 3 bases; nucleotides outside the gene matches: 11. CDR3 size: 14 residues. Per germline, CDR1 DFQATT and CDR2 SNEGSKA (reference sequence). CDR3 loop: CSAPIPGLLYEQYF. CDR3 bases: TGCAGTGCGCCAATACCGGGACTACTCTACGAGCAGTACTTC.

This clonotype was seen a few times. The chain has TRBV12-3 or TRBV12-4 and TRBJ1-3; a possible D gene is TRBD1 (5 bases). This CDR3 region has 17 residues. V was pared by 6 bases and J by 0 bases, with 18 bases between. The CDR3 reads CASSRGTPISSGNTIYF. The CDR3, as DNA: TGTGCCAGCAGCAGAGGGACGCCTATAAGCTCTGGAAACACCATATATTTT.

This clonotype turned up a few times. The chain uses TRBV3-1 and TRBJ2-7; D is unclear. The CDR3 spans 15 residues. V gave up 1 base and J gave up 2 bases, with 12 bases separating them. Germline values: CDR1 LGHDT, CDR2 YNNKEL (reference sequence). As DNA, the CDR3 is TGTGCCAGCAGCCAAGGCTCCCGGGTGGCCTACGAGCAGTACTTC. Encoded protein: CASSQGSRVAYEQYF.

This clonotype turned up a few times. The V call is TRBV27, the J call TRBJ2-5; possibly TRBD1 or TRBD2 for D (5 bases each). The CDR3 consists of 13 residues. Trimming removed 7 bases at V and 5 bases at J, with 14 bases between. The V gene's germline CDR1 is MNHEY and CDR2 SMNVEV (reference sequence). This CDR3 is CASKLVGTETQYF. The CDR3 coding sequence is TGTGCCAGCAAACTTGTGGGGACGGAGACCCAGTACTTC.

There are a few counts of this clonotype. This sequence joins TRBV6-5 and TRBJ2-1; D not certain. Per germline, CDR1 MNHEY and CDR2 SVGAGI. The CDR3 is 14 amino acids. The V end lost 5 bases, the J end lost 4 bases, and 12 bases lay between the germline ends. CDR3 in amino acids: CASSPSDTYNEQFF. The CDR3 region has the DNA TGTGCCAGCAGTCCATCCGACACTTACAATGAGCAGTTCTTC.

V usage is TRBV20-1 and J usage is TRBJ2-3; TRBD2 is a possible D gene (5 bases). The CDR3 is 13 residues long. The V end was cut by 6 bases, the J end by 2 bases, with 12 bases between. Germline lookup yields CDR1 DFQATT and CDR2 SNEGSKA (reference sequence). DNA of the CDR3: TGCAGTGCGACCGGACTCTACACAGATACGCAGTATTTT. Amino acid sequence: CSATGLYTDTQYF.

This clonotype appeared a few times. The rearrangement uses TRBV6-2 or TRBV6-3 and TRBJ2-1; 7 nucleotides align to TRBD2. This CDR3 spans 15 amino acids. The germline CDR1 and CDR2 sequences are MNHEY and SVGEGT. With V trimmed by 7 bases and J by 4 bases, 10 bases remained unmatched. The CDR3 region has the DNA TGTGCCAGCACCCCCCGGGGGGAGAGATACAATGAGCAGTTCTTC. Translation: CASTPRGERYNEQFF.

The genes are TRBV6-6 and TRBJ1-1, with D perhaps matching TRBD1 (6 bases). Trimming shortened V by 2 bases and J by 2 bases, and 12 bases separated the two germline ends. CDR1 MNHNY and CDR2 SVGAGI come from the germline V gene (reference sequence). The CDR3 runs to 15 residues. The CDR3 bases are TGTGCCAGCAGTTACCGGGGGGCGATAAACACTGAAGCTTTCTTT. It encodes CASSYRGAINTEAFF.

This clonotype has a handful of counts. The rearrangement uses TRBV29-1 and TRBJ2-2; unclear D gene. CDR1 SQVTM and CDR2 ANQGSEA come from the germline V gene. This CDR3 has 14 amino acids. V was cut by 6 bases and J by 0 bases, with 11 bases left in between. CDR3 DNA: TGCAGCGTCCAGTGGGGAACGAACACCGGGGAGCTGTTTTTT. Amino acid sequence: CSVQWGTNTGELFF.

This clonotype occurred a few times. The rearrangement links TRBV20-1 to TRBJ1-1; the D is unclear. Trimming stripped 2 bases from V and 1 base from J, with 8 bases between. Germline V gene lookup returns CDR1 DFQATT and CDR2 SNEGSKA (reference sequence). The CDR3 is 13 residues long. In DNA, the CDR3 is TGCAGTGCTAGAAAAGGGTGGAACACTGAAGCTTTCTTT. It encodes CSARKGWNTEAFF.

This clonotype was seen a single time. This chain links TRBV19 with TRBJ2-5; perhaps TRBD1 as D (5 bases). This CDR3 has 13 amino acids. The V gene's germline CDR1 is LNHDA and CDR2 SQIVND (reference sequence). The V end was cut by 7 bases, the J end by 2 bases, with 11 bases between. The CDR3 loop is CASNAGRQETQYF. The CDR3 coding sequence is TGTGCCAGTAATGCAGGGCGGCAAGAGACCCAGTACTTC.